Each of the 18 T cell receptor beta chains below was sequenced from the same sample in a study of blood T cell repertoires in COVID-19. Data came from immunoSEQ multiplex PCR; TCRdb stores just in-frame clones and leaves some out. The sample contains some 200,000 clones, approximately 85% of which appear only once. The sample taken for sequencing was peripheral blood. These TCRs come from an elderly woman with acute or convalescent COVID-19.

This chain joins TRBV19 and TRBJ1-1; possibly TRBD1 for D (6 bases). V lost 5 bases, J lost 2 bases, and 15 bases lay in between. The CDR3 runs 15 residues. Germline V lookup: CDR1 LNHDA, CDR2 SQIVND (reference sequence). The CDR3 here is CASSRRQGINTEAFF. CDR3 coding DNA: TGTGCCAGTAGTCGTAGGCAGGGGATAAACACTGAAGCTTTCTTT.

The genes are TRBV27 and TRBJ1-2, with a possible D match to TRBD1 (6 bases). Germline CDR1 and CDR2: MNHEY and SMNVEV (reference sequence). The V end lost 2 bases, the J end lost 8 bases, and 12 bases lay between the germline ends. CDR3 length: 13 residues. CDR3 sequence: CASSLGRGKGYTF. The CDR3 DNA reads as TGTGCCAGCAGTTTAGGTAGGGGGAAAGGCTACACCTTC.

The chain recombines TRBV18 with TRBJ1-5; 11 nucleotides align to TRBD1. Germline V lookup: CDR1 KGHSH, CDR2 LQKENI. CDR3 length: 15 residues. Trimming took 4 bases from V and 6 from J; bases not matched to a gene: 5. CDR3 protein: CASSRGQGASQPQHF. The CDR3 bases are TGTGCCAGCTCACGCGGACAGGGGGCCTCTCAGCCCCAGCATTTT. Using reference TRBV18 and TRBJ1-5 for the parts outside the CDR3, the full variable domain is NAGVMQNPRHLVRRRGQEARLRCSPMKGHSHVYWYRQLPEEGLKFMVYLQKENIIDESGMPKERFSAEFPKEGPSILRIQQVVRGDSAAYFCASSRGQGASQPQHFGDGTRLSIL.

V and J are TRBV2 and TRBJ2-7; TRBD1 aligns across 10 bases. Germline CDR1 is SNHLY and CDR2 is FYNNEI. The CDR3 has 15 residues. Trimming took 5 bases from V and 2 from J; bases not matched to a gene: 6. The CDR3 coding sequence is TGTGCCAGCAGTTCCTGGACAGGGGGGACCTACGAGCAGTACTTC. Residues: CASSSWTGGTYEQYF.

The gene calls are TRBV5-6 and TRBJ1-4, with D unclear. Germline assignment: CDR1 SGHDT and CDR2 YYEEEE. This CDR3 has 14 residues. Trimming took 5 bases from V and 4 from J, leaving 12 bases between them. For the CDR3, the DNA is TGTGCCAGCAGTTCGGGTCTCCGTAATGAAAAACTGTTTTTT. Translated, it gives CASSSGLRNEKLFF.

The chain has TRBV7-9 and TRBJ2-1, with 11 bases fitting TRBD2. V shed 1 base and J 5 bases; nucleotides not matched to a gene: 7. Germline CDR1 reads SEHNR; CDR2 reads FQNEAQ (reference sequence). CDR3 length equals 17 residues. CDR3 loop: CASSLGRLAGPDNEQFF. CDR3 nucleotide sequence: TGTGCCAGCAGCTTAGGGCGACTAGCGGGACCTGACAATGAGCAGTTCTTC.

The chain employs TRBV11-2 and TRBJ1-1; D is possibly TRBD1 (6 bases). The CDR3 covers 14 residues. V was clipped by 3 bases and J by 1 base, with 9 bases between them. CDR1 is SGHAT and CDR2 is FQNNGV in the germline V gene. The CDR3 DNA sequence: TGTGCCAGCAGCTTCCTGGACAGGAACACTGAAGCTTTCTTT. Translated: CASSFLDRNTEAFF.

The V gene is TRBV6-2 or TRBV6-3, the J gene TRBJ2-1, with TRBD2 identical over 13 bases. Trimming cost V 5 bases and J 8 bases; bases outside gene matches: 9. Germline CDR1 reads MNHEY; CDR2 reads SVGEGT. This CDR3 is built from 16 residues. The DNA of the CDR3 is TGTGCCAGCAGTGCCGGGACTAGCGGGGTGTGGTATGAGCAGTTCTTC. Translating it yields CASSAGTSGVWYEQFF.

The chain combines TRBV7-9 with TRBJ2-7; 9 bases are shared with TRBD2. V lost 7 bases to trimming and J lost 2 bases; unmatched junction nucleotides: 6. CDR1 is SEHNR and CDR2 is FQNEAQ in the germline V gene (reference sequence). The CDR3 runs 14 residues. The CDR3 sequence: CASTIAGAPYEQYF. As DNA, the CDR3 is TGTGCCAGCACCATAGCGGGGGCCCCCTACGAGCAGTACTTC.

The V and J genes are TRBV14 and TRBJ1-2; 8 positions agree with TRBD1. Losses at the gene ends were 2 bases for V and 8 bases for J; bases not matched to a gene: 10. Germline V gene lookup returns CDR1 SGHDN and CDR2 FVKESK. The CDR3 covers 15 residues. The DNA for the CDR3 is TGTGCCAGCAGCCAAAGAACCGGGACAGGAGAAGGCTACACCTTC. It yields the protein CASSQRTGTGEGYTF.

The V and J genes are TRBV5-1 and TRBJ1-4; 10 positions agree with TRBD1. V trimming: 3 bases; J trimming: 6 bases; junction bases outside the gene matches: 5. CDR3 length equals 15 residues. Germline V lookup: CDR1 SGHRS, CDR2 YFSETQ. The CDR3 loop is CASSWTGTGDEKLFF. CDR3 in DNA: TGCGCCAGCAGCTGGACCGGGACAGGGGATGAAAAACTGTTTTTT.

This clone has just a few counts. The chain couples TRBV19 to TRBJ1-5; TRBD1 matches at 10 bases. The germline gives CDR1 LNHDA, CDR2 SQIVND (reference sequence). V lost 6 bases to trimming and J lost 3 bases; unmatched junction nucleotides: 5. This CDR3 comprises 15 residues. The CDR3 spells CASRAGQGINQPQHF. The CDR3 region has the DNA TGTGCCAGTAGGGCGGGACAGGGGATCAATCAGCCCCAGCATTTT.

This clone occurred once. This chain links TRBV7-2 with TRBJ2-1; 11 bases are a match to TRBD2. V was pared by 2 bases and J by 3 bases, with 9 bases of the junction left unmatched. Germline-derived CDR1 and CDR2 are SGHTA and FQGNSA. This CDR3 region has 18 residues. CDR3 sequence: CASSLNGPLAGGYNEQFF. CDR3 coding DNA: TGTGCCAGCAGCTTAAATGGCCCCCTAGCGGGGGGCTACAATGAGCAGTTCTTC.

This chain connects TRBV6-5 to TRBJ2-1; D is possibly TRBD2 (6 bases). The CDR3 spans 13 residues. Trimming pared 7 bases from V and 8 bases from J, leaving 15 bases between. Germline loops: CDR1 MNHEY, CDR2 SVGAGI. The CDR3: CASTRARGHEQFF. Written as DNA, the CDR3 is TGTGCCAGCACCCGGGCGCGGGGCCATGAGCAGTTCTTC.

The chain is built from TRBV5-6 and TRBJ1-4; a possible D gene is TRBD1 (5 bases). Germline values: CDR1 SGHDT, CDR2 YYEEEE. Trimming stripped 0 bases from V and 3 bases from J, with 12 bases between. This CDR3 contains 16 residues. The CDR3 sequence: CASSLAWGEPNEKLFF. CDR3 sequence (DNA): TGTGCCAGCAGCTTGGCCTGGGGCGAACCTAATGAAAAACTGTTTTTT.

There are a few counts of this clone. The CDR3 reads CASSIAGQGEAFF. The CDR3 DNA is TGTGCCAGTAGTATTGCGGGACAGGGTGAAGCTTTCTTT. The chain joins TRBV19 to TRBJ1-1, with 9 bases matching TRBD1. This CDR3 spans 13 amino acids. Per germline, CDR1 LNHDA and CDR2 SQIVND (reference sequence). V trimming: 3 bases; J trimming: 7 bases; junction bases outside the gene matches: 3.

The genes are TRBV2 and TRBJ2-2; D perhaps matches TRBD2 (5 bases). Germline V gene sequence: CDR1 SNHLY, CDR2 FYNNEI. V lost 2 bases and J 4 bases, leaving 20 bases between the germline ends. There are 18 residues in the CDR3. In DNA form, the CDR3 reads TGTGCCAGCAGTGAAAATCCCGGCGGGCTAGGAGGCACCGGGGAGCTGTTTTTT. Translating gives CASSENPGGLGGTGELFF.

This clone was detected once. As DNA, the CDR3 is TGTGCCAGTAGCCTCTGGAGGGAAGGGAACATTCAGTACTTC. Its translation: CASSLWREGNIQYF. This chain uses TRBV19 with TRBJ2-4; D is possibly TRBD2 (6 bases). With 6 bases removed from V and 7 bases from J, the gap between germline ends came to 16 bases. The CDR3 consists of 14 residues. Germline assignment: CDR1 LNHDA and CDR2 SQIVND (reference sequence).